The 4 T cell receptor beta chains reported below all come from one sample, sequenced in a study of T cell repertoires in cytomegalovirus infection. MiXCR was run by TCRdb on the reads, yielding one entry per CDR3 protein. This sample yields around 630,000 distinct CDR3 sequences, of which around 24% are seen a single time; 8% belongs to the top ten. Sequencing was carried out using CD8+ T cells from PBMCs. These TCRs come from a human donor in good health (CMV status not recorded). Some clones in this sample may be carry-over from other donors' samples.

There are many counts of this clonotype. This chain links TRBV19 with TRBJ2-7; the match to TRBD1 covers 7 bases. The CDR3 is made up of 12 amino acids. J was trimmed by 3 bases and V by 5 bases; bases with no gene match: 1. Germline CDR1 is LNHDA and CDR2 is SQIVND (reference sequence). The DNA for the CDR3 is TGTGCCAGTAGTGACAGGGTCTACGAGCAGTACTTC. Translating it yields CASSDRVYEQYF.

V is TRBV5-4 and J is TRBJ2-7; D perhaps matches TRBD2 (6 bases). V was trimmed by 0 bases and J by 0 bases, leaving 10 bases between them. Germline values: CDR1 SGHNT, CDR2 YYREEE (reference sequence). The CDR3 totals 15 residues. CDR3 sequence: CASSLEGGVSYEQYF. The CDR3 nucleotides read TGTGCCAGCAGCTTGGAAGGCGGGGTCTCCTACGAGCAGTACTTC.

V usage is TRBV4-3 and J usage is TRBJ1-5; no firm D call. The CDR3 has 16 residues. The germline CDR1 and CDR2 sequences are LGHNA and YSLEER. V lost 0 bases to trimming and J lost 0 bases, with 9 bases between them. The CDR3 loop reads CASSQDLGNSNQPQHF. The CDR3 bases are TGCGCCAGCAGCCAAGATTTGGGAAATAGCAATCAGCCCCAGCATTTT.

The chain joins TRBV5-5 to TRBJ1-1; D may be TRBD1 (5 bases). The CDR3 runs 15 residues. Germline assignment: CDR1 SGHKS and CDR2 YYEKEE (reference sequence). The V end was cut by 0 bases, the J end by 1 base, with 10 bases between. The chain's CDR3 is CASSLGQTKNTEAFF. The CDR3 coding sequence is TGTGCCAGCAGCTTGGGACAGACGAAGAACACTGAAGCTTTCTTT.